This TCR beta chain came from a study of blood T cells in healthy people across ages. About the research overall: Template switching caught about one barcoded beta molecule for each two T cells.

A second about 6 to 12 cycle PCR used barcoded and J-beta primers. TCRdb itself ran the 5' RACE reads through MiXCR, one entry per CDR3 protein. The sample yields approximately 1.5 million distinct CDR3 sequences, about 45% seen once. The V gene's germline CDR1 is SGHDT and CDR2 YYEEEE. V was cut by 8 bases and J by 0 bases, with 9 bases left in between. CDR3 length: 13 residues. As regards this clonotype: Its antigen is unknown.

General study findings and limits: Across the age range, TCR beta diversity per million T cells fell in a roughly linear way. Diversity estimates from one million T cells were considered underestimates.

The gene calls are TRBV5-6 and TRBJ2-1; D remains ambiguous. Sequencing was done on a sample of blood. This clonotype originated in a woman in her late teens or twenties in good health. The CDR3 reads CASIRSSYNEQFF. As DNA, the CDR3 is TGTGCCAGTATACGGAGCTCCTACAATGAGCAGTTCTTC.